The rows below give T cell receptor beta chains drawn from one sample of a study of blood T cells in healthy people across ages. MiXCR, applied by TCRdb to the 5' RACE reads, yields one record per CDR3 protein. Seen here are hundreds of thousands of distinct CDR3 sequences, under 50% observed once, and the top ten hold around 15%. Sequenced sample: blood. The receptors shown here come from a man in his thirties or forties in good health. Each CDR3 is given with its conserved first and last residue. D genes are given only for firm matches. The size entry is marked missing in some rows and otherwise reads once, few, many or a size class.

>TRBJ1-4|TRBV12-3/TRBV12-4|NA|NA
CASSPGGTTNEKLFF
TGTGCCAGCAGTCCCGGGGGGACAACTAATGAAAAACTGTTTTTT
>TRBJ2-1|TRBV6-5|TRBD2|NA
CASTQGGVNEQFF
TGTGCCAGCACCCAGGGAGGGGTCAATGAGCAGTTCTTC
>TRBJ2-5|TRBV5-1|TRBD1|few
CASSFFTQGGYNSETQYF
TGCGCCAGCAGCTTCTTTACACAGGGGGGTTATAATTCAGAGACCCAGTACTTC
>TRBJ1-5|TRBV15|NA|few
CATSRMGSQPQHF
TGTGCCACCAGCAGAATGGGTTCTCAGCCCCAGCATTTT
>TRBJ2-7|TRBV3-1|TRBD2|NA
CASSPSGGLPSYEQYF
TGTGCCAGCAGCCCTTCGGGGGGACTACCCTCCTACGAGCAGTACTTC
>TRBJ2-1|TRBV9|TRBD2|NA
CASSVSAGGSYNEQFF
TGTGCCAGCAGCGTATCTGCGGGGGGATCCTACAATGAGCAGTTCTTC
>TRBJ2-4|TRBV12-3/TRBV12-4|TRBD1|NA
CASSLPRTGGIGIQYF
TGTGCCAGCAGCTTACCCCGGACAGGGGGCATCGGCATTCAGTACTTC
>TRBJ2-5|TRBV6-6|NA|many
CASSKTTSGETQYF
TGTGCCAGCAGTAAGACTACCTCGGGAGAGACCCAGTACTTC
>TRBJ2-3|TRBV15|NA|NA
CATNRDIGADTQYF
TGTGCCACCAACAGAGATATAGGTGCAGATACGCAGTATTTT
>TRBJ2-5|TRBV12-3/TRBV12-4|TRBD2|few
CASSLAGGNQETQYF
TGTGCCAGCAGTTTAGCGGGGGGGAATCAAGAGACCCAGTACTTC
>TRBJ2-1|TRBV5-6|NA|few
CASSSATYNEQFF
TGTGCCAGCAGCTCAGCCACCTACAATGAGCAGTTCTTC
>TRBJ1-1|TRBV5-1|NA|NA
CASSPVGGWSTEAFF
TGCGCCAGCAGCCCGGTGGGGGGTTGGAGCACTGAAGCTTTCTTT
>TRBJ1-2|TRBV7-3|NA|NA
CASSLTSRGDGYTF
TGTGCCAGCAGCTTAACGAGCAGAGGGGATGGCTACACCTTC
>TRBJ2-5|TRBV20-1|TRBD2|few
CSARLAEETQYF
TGCAGTGCTAGACTAGCGGAAGAGACCCAGTACTTC
>TRBJ1-2|TRBV28|NA|NA
CASLRGGFYGYTF
TGTGCCAGCCTCAGGGGAGGGTTCTATGGCTACACCTTC
>TRBJ2-7|TRBV6-1|NA|NA
CASSVPPTLITYEQYF
TGTGCCAGTAGTGTCCCCCCGACCCTTATAACCTACGAGCAGTACTTC